What follows are 16 T cell receptor beta chains derived from one specimen sequenced in a study of CD8+ T cells in alopecia areata. The treatment denotes: oral pan-JAK inhibitor, 5-10 mg twice daily. cDNA prepared by RNA extraction and subsequent reverse transcription served as the template for sequencing. Repertoires were generated with immunoSEQ multiplex PCR, while TCRdb's copy carries only in-frame clones and drops some. Among 100,000 to 130,000 clones listed, less than 90% were seen once. The material sequenced was CD8+ T cells sorted from blood, taken at week 24, from a patient treated with tofacitinib. The receptor set was obtained from a human donor with alopecia areata.

This clone was counted a single time. V and J are TRBV5-6 and TRBJ2-7, with 10 bases matching TRBD1. V trimming: 3 bases; J trimming: 5 bases; junction bases outside the gene matches: 2. The CDR3 is 13 amino acids. The germline gives CDR1 SGHDT, CDR2 YYEEEE. The CDR3 DNA is TGTGCCAGCAGCTGGGACAGGGGACACGAGCAGTACTTC. This sequence encodes CASSWDRGHEQYF.

This clone occurred once. The V gene is TRBV10-3, the J gene TRBJ2-5; no reliable D call. The V end lost 0 bases, the J end lost 0 bases, and 5 bases lay between the germline ends. The CDR3 covers 14 residues. Per the germline V gene, CDR1 is ENHRY and CDR2 is SYGVKD. The CDR3 reads CAISESRDQETQYF. The CDR3 DNA sequence: TGTGCCATCAGTGAGTCTAGGGACCAAGAGACCCAGTACTTC.

This clone was counted a single time. This chain joins TRBV4-1 and TRBJ2-2; TRBD1 matches 7 bases. V shed 6 bases and J 1 base; nucleotides not matched to a gene: 2. The V gene's germline CDR1 is MGHRA and CDR2 YSYEKL. The CDR3 contains 14 residues. The CDR3 loop is CASSRGRNTGELFF. The CDR3 nucleotides read TGCGCCAGCAGTAGGGGGCGGAACACCGGGGAGCTGTTTTTT.

The chain is built from TRBV5-1 and TRBJ2-1; TRBD2 aligns across 9 bases. Germline lookup yields CDR1 SGHRS and CDR2 YFSETQ. The V and J ends lost 5 bases and 7 bases, in that order; junction bases with no gene match: 4. The CDR3 runs to 13 residues. CDR3 DNA sequence: TGCGCCAGCAGGCCTAGCGGGGAGAATGAGCAGTTCTTC. Its translation is CASRPSGENEQFF.

This clone was counted between two and nine times. J is TRBJ2-5 and V is TRBV7-9; 11 bases are shared with TRBD2. The germline CDR1 and CDR2 sequences are SEHNR and FQNEAQ (reference sequence). The CDR3 consists of 15 residues. The V gene end was trimmed by 3 bases and the J gene end by 5 bases; junction bases not matched to a gene: 5. The CDR3 loop is CASSFSSGGRETQYF. The CDR3 DNA sequence: TGTGCCAGCAGCTTCTCTAGCGGGGGGCGGGAGACCCAGTACTTC.

The chain carries TRBV7-2 and TRBJ2-7; no firm D call. The CDR3 is 14 amino acids. Trimming shortened V by 7 bases and J by 0 bases, and 13 bases separated the two germline ends. CDR1 and CDR2 from the germline V gene are SGHTA and FQGNSA. The CDR3 bases are TGTGCCAGCACCGCTACGTGGGGCTCCTACGAGCAGTACTTC. This translates into CASTATWGSYEQYF.

The J gene is TRBJ2-3, the V gene TRBV9; no firm D call. The CDR3 consists of 15 residues. Trimming took off 0 bases at V and 6 bases at J, with 14 bases between the two ends. CDR1 is SGDLS and CDR2 is YYNGEE in the germline V gene. CDR3 coding DNA: TGTGCCAGCAGCGTAGCTGGGGAAGCGATCGATACGCAGTATTTT. It codes for CASSVAGEAIDTQYF.

The chain links TRBV7-6 to TRBJ2-7, with 9 bases lining up with TRBD1. The CDR3 has 16 amino acids. The trim removed 3 bases at V and 6 bases at J, leaving 12 bases unmatched. CDR1 is SGHVS, CDR2 FNYEAQ, per germline. CDR3 amino acids: CASSLATPGQGREQYF. CDR3 coding DNA: TGTGCCAGCAGCTTGGCTACGCCGGGACAGGGACGCGAGCAGTACTTC.

The chain uses TRBV7-9 and TRBJ2-1; no clear D gene. V lost 1 base and J 9 bases, leaving 10 bases between the germline ends. Per the germline V gene, CDR1 is SEHNR and CDR2 is FQNEAQ (reference sequence). This CDR3 spans 13 amino acids. The CDR3 DNA follows: TGTGCCAGCAGCTTAGGCACTTGGGGTGAGCAGTTCTTC. Translating it yields CASSLGTWGEQFF.

This clone was found once. The rearrangement links TRBV27 to TRBJ2-7, with 8 bases that match TRBD1. The CDR3 totals 14 residues. CDR1 is MNHEY and CDR2 is SMNVEV in the germline V gene (reference sequence). J lost 2 bases, V lost 5 bases, and 5 bases had no gene match. This CDR3 is CASSPSTGAYEQYF. CDR3 sequence (DNA): TGTGCCAGCAGTCCCTCGACAGGGGCCTACGAGCAGTACTTC.

This clone was observed a few times. V gene TRBV19 combines with J gene TRBJ2-2; D might be TRBD1 (6 bases). The CDR3 sequence is 14 residues long. V was pared by 9 bases and J by 4 bases, with 15 bases between. Germline V CDR1 and CDR2: LNHDA, SQIVND (reference sequence). The DNA for the CDR3 is TGTGCCAGCCGGCAGGGGATTGGCACCGGGGAGCTGTTTTTT. The encoded protein is CASRQGIGTGELFF.

The J gene is TRBJ2-1, the V gene TRBV10-2; the D gene is possibly TRBD1 (6 bases). CDR1 is WSHSY, CDR2 SAAADI, per germline. The CDR3 consists of 13 residues. The V and J ends lost 10 bases and 2 bases respectively, with 12 bases between them. The CDR3 DNA follows: TGCGCCACGACACAGGGCCCCTACAATGAGCAGTTCTTC. Protein product: CATTQGPYNEQFF.

The chain joins TRBV6-6 to TRBJ2-5; TRBD2 matches at 12 bases. From germline, CDR1 is MNHNY and CDR2 SVGAGI (reference sequence). This CDR3 has 14 amino acids. The J segment lost 3 bases and the V segment lost 7 bases, leaving 3 bases of the junction unmatched. The CDR3 coding sequence is TGTGCCAGCAACCGACTAGCGGGGGAAGAGACCCAGTACTTC. Its translation is CASNRLAGEETQYF.

This clone was seen a handful of times. This chain connects TRBV18 to TRBJ2-5; D is ambiguous. V lost 3 bases, J lost 5 bases, and 13 bases lay in between. In germline, CDR1 is KGHSH, CDR2 LQKENI. This CDR3 has 14 residues. CDR3 region: CASSPPGPRETQYF. CDR3 sequence (DNA): TGTGCCAGCTCACCTCCAGGTCCTCGCGAGACCCAGTACTTC.

The chain uses TRBV6-5 and TRBJ1-1, with 7 bases fitting TRBD1. CDR1 and CDR2 (germline): MNHEY, SVGAGI. CDR3 length: 14 amino acids. Unmatched junction bases numbered 9, after V lost 6 bases and J lost 5 bases. CDR3 sequence (DNA): TGTGCCAGCAGGCCTGACAGGGCGAGTACTGAAGCTTTCTTT. Translation: CASRPDRASTEAFF.

Within the sample, this clone is medium-sized. The chain carries TRBV2 and TRBJ2-1, with 10 bases lining up with TRBD2. Germline V gene lookup returns CDR1 SNHLY and CDR2 FYNNEI. CDR3 size: 15 residues. V gave up 6 bases and J gave up 2 bases; unmatched junction bases: 4. The chain's CDR3 is CASRRSGGAYNEQFF. The CDR3 DNA reads as TGTGCCAGCAGGAGGAGCGGGGGGGCCTACAATGAGCAGTTCTTC.